This T cell receptor (beta chain) emerged from a study of shared clonotypes between healthy human individuals. About the research overall: Donor ages ranged 18 to 49 years: a couple of women, a few men.

The CDR3 is 15 residues long. Trimming cost V 3 bases and J 5 bases; bases outside gene matches: 6. The germline gives CDR1 SGHTA, CDR2 FQGNSA. Study-wide results and caveats: Clonotypes shared by all four sorted-subset donors had higher generation probabilities than non-shared clonotypes.

Turning to this clone: The antigen remains unidentified.

Per sorted-subset replicate PCR, input was approximately 0.2 ug DNA, representing about 29,000 T cell genomes. Libraries were prepared by immunoSEQ multiplex PCR; TCRdb keeps only in-frame clonotypes and omits some of them. The sample consists of 1,500,000 or so clones, roughly 98.5% of them appearing once. Source material: naive CD4+ T cells sorted from blood. Subset noted: CD45RA+ positively selected. The TCR comes from a young man in good health. The rearrangement uses TRBV7-2 and TRBJ1-5; 8 bases align to TRBD1. CDR3 DNA: TGTGCCAGCAGCTTCCAGGGGGCGAACGATCAGCCCCAGCATTTT. Translation: CASSFQGANDQPQHF.